This TCR beta chain was identified in a study of cytomegalovirus exposure and HLA in healthy donors. Germline V gene sequence: CDR1 LNHDA, CDR2 SQIVND (reference sequence). V shed 6 bases, J shed 7 bases, and the junction held 5 bases outside the gene matches. The CDR3 has 14 residues. Study observations and caveats: A missense DCLRE1C variant was associated with V- and J-gene trimming of TCR beta chains in a later analysis, and an independent cohort replicated the association. Researchers reportedly found TCR beta sequences accurately predicted most subjects' HLA-A and HLA-B alleles. A later analysis reported that several of the most significant clusters appeared to be linked to common viral pathogens, among them Epstein-Barr virus.

Both 60 Vbeta primers and 13 Jbeta primers went into the PCR. Repertoires were generated with immunoSEQ multiplex PCR, while TCRdb's copy carries only in-frame clones and drops some. The sample table sets out roughly 77,000 clones. Comments on this clone: Its specificity is not known.

The chain joins TRBV19 to TRBJ1-5; TRBD1 matches 11 bases. The TCR was taken from a man aged 30 to 45 in good health and CMV-seronegative. The specimen was PBMCs. The DNA for the CDR3 is TGTGCCAGTAGGACAAGGGACAGGGGGCAGCCCCAGCATTTT. It translates to CASRTRDRGQPQHF.